Each of the 7 T cell receptor beta chains below was sequenced from the same sample in a study of cytomegalovirus exposure and HLA in healthy donors. The PCR made use of 60 Vbeta and 13 Jbeta primers. The assay was immunoSEQ multiplex PCR, and TCRdb's table has in-frame clones only and misses some. Altogether 110,000 or so clones are present, 76% being singletons, with the ten largest covering more than 6%. The sample consisted of PBMCs. The receptor source for this set is a woman aged 50 to 60 in good health and CMV-seropositive.

The chain carries TRBV5-5 and TRBJ2-3, with unresolved D. CDR1 and CDR2 from the germline V gene are SGHKS and YYEKEE (reference sequence). Trimming pared 1 base from V and 0 bases from J, leaving 9 bases between. This CDR3 contains 15 residues. This CDR3 is CASSLPYSSTDTQYF. The CDR3 region has the DNA TGTGCCAGCAGCTTGCCCTACTCTAGCACAGATACGCAGTATTTT.

V is TRBV6-5 and J is TRBJ2-2; no clear D gene. The germline gives CDR1 MNHEY, CDR2 SVGAGI. The CDR3 length is 14 residues. Trimming stripped 2 bases from V and 1 base from J, with 5 bases between. CDR3 nucleotides: TGTGCCAGCAGTTACGTACAGAACACCGGGGAGCTGTTTTTT. Translation: CASSYVQNTGELFF.

The chain employs TRBV7-9 and TRBJ2-1; TRBD1 matches 11 bases. J lost 7 bases, V lost 5 bases, and 4 bases had no gene match. Germline V gene data show CDR1 as SEHNR and CDR2 as FQNEAQ (reference sequence). CDR3 length equals 14 residues. CDR3 coding DNA: TGTGCCAGCAGCCACCGGGACAGGGGGAATGAGCAGTTCTTC. Amino acid sequence: CASSHRDRGNEQFF. Complete variable domain (other parts from reference TRBV7-9 and TRBJ2-1): DTGVSQNPRHKITKRGQNVTFRCDPISEHNRLYWYRQTLGQGPEFLTYFQNEAQLEKSRLLSDRFSAERPKGSFSTLEIQRTEQGDSAMYLCASSHRDRGNEQFFGPGTRLTVL.

This chain uses TRBV7-9 with TRBJ2-3; 7 bases fit TRBD2. The CDR3 sequence is 12 residues long. J lost 11 bases, V lost 4 bases, and 6 bases had no gene match. The germline V gene encodes CDR1 SEHNR and CDR2 FQNEAQ (reference sequence). CDR3 protein: CASSSLAGLQYF. CDR3 nucleotide sequence: TGTGCCAGCAGCTCCTTAGCGGGTTTGCAGTATTTT.

This clone was seen a few times. The rearrangement links TRBV7-9 to TRBJ2-5, with D perhaps matching TRBD2 (6 bases). The CDR3 length is 14 residues. Per the germline V gene, CDR1 is SEHNR and CDR2 is FQNEAQ (reference sequence). Trimming took off 5 bases at V and 0 bases at J, with 10 bases between the two ends. The DNA of the CDR3 is TGTGCCAGCAGCCCCCGGGGGAACCAAGAGACCCAGTACTTC. As protein: CASSPRGNQETQYF.

This clone has only one observation. V and J are TRBV2 and TRBJ2-5; 7 nucleotides agree with TRBD2. Trimming took 8 bases from V and 4 from J; bases not matched to a gene: 13. This CDR3 contains 15 residues. Germline CDR1 reads SNHLY; CDR2 reads FYNNEI. For the CDR3, the DNA is TGTGCCAGCCAACTCGGCCCGGGGGGTGGAGAGACCCAGTACTTC. Translation gives CASQLGPGGGETQYF.

CDR3 coding DNA: TGCGCCAGCAGCTTATACAGTCATGGCTACACCTTC. Encoded protein: CASSLYSHGYTF. The gene calls are TRBV5-1 and TRBJ1-2; D gene uncertain. CDR1 and CDR2 from the germline V gene are SGHRS and YFSETQ. CDR3 size: 12 residues. Trimming pared 2 bases from V and 6 bases from J, leaving 8 bases between.